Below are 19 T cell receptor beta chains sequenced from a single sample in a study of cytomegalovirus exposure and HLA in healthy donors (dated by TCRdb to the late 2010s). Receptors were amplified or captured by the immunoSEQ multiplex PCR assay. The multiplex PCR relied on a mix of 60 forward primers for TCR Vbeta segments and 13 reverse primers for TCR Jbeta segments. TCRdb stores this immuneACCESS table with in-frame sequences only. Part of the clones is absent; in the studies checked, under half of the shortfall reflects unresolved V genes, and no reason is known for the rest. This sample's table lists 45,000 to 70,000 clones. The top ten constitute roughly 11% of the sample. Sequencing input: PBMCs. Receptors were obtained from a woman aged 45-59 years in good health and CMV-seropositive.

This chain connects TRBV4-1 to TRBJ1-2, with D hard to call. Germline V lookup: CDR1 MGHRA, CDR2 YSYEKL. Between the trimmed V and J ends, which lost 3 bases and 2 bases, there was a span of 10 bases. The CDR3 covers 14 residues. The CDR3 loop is CASSHLGRNYGYTF. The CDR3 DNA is TGCGCCAGCAGCCACTTAGGCAGGAACTATGGCTACACCTTC.

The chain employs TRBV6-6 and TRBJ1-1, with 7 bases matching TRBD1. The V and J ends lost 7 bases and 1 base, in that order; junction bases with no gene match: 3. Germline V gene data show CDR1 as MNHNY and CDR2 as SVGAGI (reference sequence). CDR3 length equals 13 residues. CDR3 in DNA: TGTGCCAGCACCCGGACAGGGAACACTGAAGCTTTCTTT. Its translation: CASTRTGNTEAFF.

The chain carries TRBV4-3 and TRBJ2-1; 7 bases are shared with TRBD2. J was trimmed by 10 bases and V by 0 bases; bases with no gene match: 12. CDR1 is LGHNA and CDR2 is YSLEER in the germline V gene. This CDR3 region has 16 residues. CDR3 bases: TGCGCCAGCAGCCAAGAAGCAAGGCTAGCGGTAGGGGAGCAGTTCTTC. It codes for CASSQEARLAVGEQFF.

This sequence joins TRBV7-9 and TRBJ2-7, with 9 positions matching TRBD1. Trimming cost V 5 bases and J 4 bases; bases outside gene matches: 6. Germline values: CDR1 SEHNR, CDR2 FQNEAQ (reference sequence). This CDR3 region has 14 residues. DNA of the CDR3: TGTGCCAGCAGCCCCAGGGACAGGGTGTACGAGCAGTACTTC. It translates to CASSPRDRVYEQYF.

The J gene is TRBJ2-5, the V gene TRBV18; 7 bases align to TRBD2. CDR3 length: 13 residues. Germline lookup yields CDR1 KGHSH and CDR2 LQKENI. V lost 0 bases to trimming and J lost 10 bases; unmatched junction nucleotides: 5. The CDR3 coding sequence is TGTGCCAGCTCACCACCGGGAGCTAGCGGCCAGTACTTC. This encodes CASSPPGASGQYF. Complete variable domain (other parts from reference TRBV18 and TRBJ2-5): NAGVMQNPRHLVRRRGQEARLRCSPMKGHSHVYWYRQLPEEGLKFMVYLQKENIIDESGMPKERFSAEFPKEGPSILRIQQVVRGDSAAYFCASSPPGASGQYFGPGTRLLVL.

The CDR3 DNA sequence: TGTGCCAGCAGTTGGACTAGCAGCTACGAGCAGTACTTC. Its translation: CASSWTSSYEQYF. The V and J genes are TRBV6-1 and TRBJ2-7; the match to TRBD2 covers 8 bases. The V segment lost 5 bases and the J segment 3 bases; nucleotides outside the gene matches: 3. CDR1 and CDR2 (germline): MNHNS, SASEGT. The CDR3 runs to 13 residues.

CDR3: CASSQGNTIYF. In DNA form, the CDR3 reads TGTGCCAGCAGCCAGGGGAACACCATATATTTT. V is TRBV6-5 and J is TRBJ1-3, with D possibly matching TRBD1 (6 bases). CDR1 MNHEY and CDR2 SVGAGI come from the germline V gene. Trimming removed 6 bases at V and 7 bases at J, with 7 bases between. The CDR3 runs to 11 residues.

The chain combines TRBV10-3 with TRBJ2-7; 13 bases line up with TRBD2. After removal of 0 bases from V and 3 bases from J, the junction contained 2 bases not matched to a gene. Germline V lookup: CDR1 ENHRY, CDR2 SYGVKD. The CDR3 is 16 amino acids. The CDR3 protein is CAISESRTSGGYEQYF. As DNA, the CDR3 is TGTGCCATCAGTGAGTCCCGGACTAGCGGGGGCTACGAGCAGTACTTC.

The CDR3 spells CASSAGQLSSYEQYF. In nucleotides, the CDR3 is TGTGCCAGCAGCGCCGGACAGCTCTCTTCCTACGAGCAGTACTTC. The chain employs TRBV7-2 and TRBJ2-7, with a tentative D call TRBD1 (6 bases). CDR3 size: 15 residues. The germline V gene encodes CDR1 SGHTA and CDR2 FQGNSA. The V end lost 5 bases, the J end lost 1 base, and 15 bases lay between the germline ends.

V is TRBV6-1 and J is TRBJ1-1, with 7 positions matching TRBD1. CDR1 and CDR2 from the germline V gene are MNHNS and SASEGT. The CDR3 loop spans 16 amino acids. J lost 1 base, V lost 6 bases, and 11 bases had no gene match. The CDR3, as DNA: TGTGCCAGCAGCGAACATCGTAACAGGGGGAACACTGAAGCTTTCTTT. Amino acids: CASSEHRNRGNTEAFF.

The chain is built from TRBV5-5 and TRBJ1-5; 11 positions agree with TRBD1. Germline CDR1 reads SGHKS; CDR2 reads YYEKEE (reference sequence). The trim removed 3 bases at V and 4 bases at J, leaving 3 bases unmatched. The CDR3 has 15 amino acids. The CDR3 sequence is CASSWGQGVNQPQHF. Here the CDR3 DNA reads TGTGCCAGCAGCTGGGGACAGGGGGTTAATCAGCCCCAGCATTTT.

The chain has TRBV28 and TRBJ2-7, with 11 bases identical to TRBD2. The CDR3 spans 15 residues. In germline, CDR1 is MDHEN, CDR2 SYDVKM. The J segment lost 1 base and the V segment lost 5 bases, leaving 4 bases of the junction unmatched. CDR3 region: CASSIGTSGSYEQYF. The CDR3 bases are TGTGCCAGCAGTATCGGGACTAGCGGATCCTACGAGCAGTACTTC.

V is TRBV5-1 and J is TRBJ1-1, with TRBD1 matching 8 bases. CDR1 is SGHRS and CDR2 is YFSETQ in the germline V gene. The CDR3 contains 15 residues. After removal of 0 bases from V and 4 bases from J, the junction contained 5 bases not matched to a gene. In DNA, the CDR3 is TGCGCCAGCAGCTTGGCGACAGGGGTGGTCACTGAAGCTTTCTTT. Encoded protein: CASSLATGVVTEAFF.

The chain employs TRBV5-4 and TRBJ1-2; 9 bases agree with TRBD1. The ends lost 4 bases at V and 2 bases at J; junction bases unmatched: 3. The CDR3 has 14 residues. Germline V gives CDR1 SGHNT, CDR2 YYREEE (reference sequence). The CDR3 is CASSRGQGNYGYTF. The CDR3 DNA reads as TGTGCCAGCAGCCGCGGACAGGGGAACTATGGCTACACCTTC.

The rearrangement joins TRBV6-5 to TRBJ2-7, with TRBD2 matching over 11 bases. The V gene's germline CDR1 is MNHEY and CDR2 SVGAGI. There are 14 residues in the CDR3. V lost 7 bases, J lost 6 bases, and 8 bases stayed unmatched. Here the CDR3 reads CASKSSGRLGEQYF. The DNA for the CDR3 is TGTGCCAGCAAATCTAGCGGGAGGTTAGGCGAGCAGTACTTC.

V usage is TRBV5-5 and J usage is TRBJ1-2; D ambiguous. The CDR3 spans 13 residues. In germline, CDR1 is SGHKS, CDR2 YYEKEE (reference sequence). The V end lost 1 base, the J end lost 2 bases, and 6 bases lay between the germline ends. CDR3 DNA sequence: TGTGCCAGCAGCTTGTTAGAGAACTATGGCTACACCTTC. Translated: CASSLLENYGYTF. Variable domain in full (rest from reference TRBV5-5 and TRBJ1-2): DAGVTQSPTHLIKTRGQQVTLRCSPISGHKSVSWYQQVLGQGPQFIFQYYEKEERGRGNFPDRFSARQFPNYSSELNVNALLLGDSALYLCASSLLENYGYTFGSGTRLTVV.

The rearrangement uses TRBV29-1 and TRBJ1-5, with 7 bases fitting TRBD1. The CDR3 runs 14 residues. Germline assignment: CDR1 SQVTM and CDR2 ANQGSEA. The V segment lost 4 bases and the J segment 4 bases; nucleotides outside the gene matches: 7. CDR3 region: CSVGQAGGNQPQHF. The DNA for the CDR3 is TGCAGCGTTGGCCAGGCAGGGGGGAATCAGCCCCAGCATTTT.

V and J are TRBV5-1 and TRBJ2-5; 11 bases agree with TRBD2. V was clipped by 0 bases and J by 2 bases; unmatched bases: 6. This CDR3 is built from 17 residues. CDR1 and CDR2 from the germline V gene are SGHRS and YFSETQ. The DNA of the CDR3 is TGCGCCAGCAGCTTGGCGGTCCTAGCGGGAGGTCAAGAGACCCAGTACTTC. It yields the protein CASSLAVLAGGQETQYF.

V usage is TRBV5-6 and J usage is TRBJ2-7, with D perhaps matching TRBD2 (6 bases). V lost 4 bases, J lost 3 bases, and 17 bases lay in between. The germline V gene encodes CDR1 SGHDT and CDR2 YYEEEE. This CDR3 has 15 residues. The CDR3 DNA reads TGTGCCAGCAGCCCACTAGCTAAACAGCGCTACGAGCAGTACTTC. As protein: CASSPLAKQRYEQYF.